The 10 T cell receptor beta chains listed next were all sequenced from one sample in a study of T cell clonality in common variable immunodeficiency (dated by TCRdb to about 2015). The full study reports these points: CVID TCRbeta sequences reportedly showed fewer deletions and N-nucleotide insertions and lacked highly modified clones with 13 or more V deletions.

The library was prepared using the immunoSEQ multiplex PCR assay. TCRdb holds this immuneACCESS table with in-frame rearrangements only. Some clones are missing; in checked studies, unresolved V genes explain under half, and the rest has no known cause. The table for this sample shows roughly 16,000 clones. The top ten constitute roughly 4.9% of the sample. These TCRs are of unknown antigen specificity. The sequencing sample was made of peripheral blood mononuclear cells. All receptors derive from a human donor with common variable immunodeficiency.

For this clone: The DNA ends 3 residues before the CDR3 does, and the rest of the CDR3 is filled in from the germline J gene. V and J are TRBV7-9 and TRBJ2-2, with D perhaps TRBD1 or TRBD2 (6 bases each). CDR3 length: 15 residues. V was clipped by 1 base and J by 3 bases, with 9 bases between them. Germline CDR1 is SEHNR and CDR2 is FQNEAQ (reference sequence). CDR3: CASSLDREDTGELFF. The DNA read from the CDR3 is TGTGCCAGCAGCTTAGACAGGGAGGACACCGGGGAG.

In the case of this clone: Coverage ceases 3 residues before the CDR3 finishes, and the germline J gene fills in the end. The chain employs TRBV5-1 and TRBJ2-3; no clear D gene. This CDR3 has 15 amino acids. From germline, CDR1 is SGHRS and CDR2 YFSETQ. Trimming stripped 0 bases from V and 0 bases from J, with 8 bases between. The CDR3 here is CASSLDRPSTDTQYF. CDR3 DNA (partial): TGCGCCAGCAGCTTGGACAGACCTAGCACAGATACG.

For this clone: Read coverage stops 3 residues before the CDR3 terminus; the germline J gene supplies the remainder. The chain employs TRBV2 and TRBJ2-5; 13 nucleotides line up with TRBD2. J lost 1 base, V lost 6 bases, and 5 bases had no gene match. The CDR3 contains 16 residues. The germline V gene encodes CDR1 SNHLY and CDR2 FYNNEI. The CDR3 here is CASRPGLAGAQETQYF. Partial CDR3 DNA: TGTGCCAGCAGGCCCGGACTAGCGGGGGCCCAAGAGACC.

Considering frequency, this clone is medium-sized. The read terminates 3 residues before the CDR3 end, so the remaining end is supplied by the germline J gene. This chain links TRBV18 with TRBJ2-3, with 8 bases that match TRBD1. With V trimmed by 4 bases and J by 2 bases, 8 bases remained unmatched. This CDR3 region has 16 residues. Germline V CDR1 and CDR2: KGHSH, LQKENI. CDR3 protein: CASSLFAGQDTDTQYF. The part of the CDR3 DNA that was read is TGTGCCAGCTCACTATTTGCGGGACAGGACACAGATACG.

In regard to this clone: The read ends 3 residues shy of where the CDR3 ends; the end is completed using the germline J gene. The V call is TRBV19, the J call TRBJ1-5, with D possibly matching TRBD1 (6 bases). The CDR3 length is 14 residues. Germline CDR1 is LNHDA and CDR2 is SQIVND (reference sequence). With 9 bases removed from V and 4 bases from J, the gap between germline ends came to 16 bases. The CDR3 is CASSIQGTNQPQHF. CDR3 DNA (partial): TGTGCCAGCTCTATACAGGGCACTAATCAGCCC.

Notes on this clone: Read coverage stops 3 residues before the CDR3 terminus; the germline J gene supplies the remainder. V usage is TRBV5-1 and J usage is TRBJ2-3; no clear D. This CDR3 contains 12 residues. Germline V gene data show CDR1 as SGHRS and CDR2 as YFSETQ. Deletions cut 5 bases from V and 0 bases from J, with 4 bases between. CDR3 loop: CASSSSTDTQYF. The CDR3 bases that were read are TGCGCCAGCAGTTCTAGCACAGATACG.

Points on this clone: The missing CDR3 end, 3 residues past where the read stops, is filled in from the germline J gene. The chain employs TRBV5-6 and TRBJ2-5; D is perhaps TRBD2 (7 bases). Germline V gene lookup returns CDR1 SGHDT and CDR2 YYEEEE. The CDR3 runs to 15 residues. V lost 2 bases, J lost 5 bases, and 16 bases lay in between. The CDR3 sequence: CASSLVGGASETQYF. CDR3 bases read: TGTGCCAGCAGCTTAGTGGGGGGGGCGTCGGAGACC.

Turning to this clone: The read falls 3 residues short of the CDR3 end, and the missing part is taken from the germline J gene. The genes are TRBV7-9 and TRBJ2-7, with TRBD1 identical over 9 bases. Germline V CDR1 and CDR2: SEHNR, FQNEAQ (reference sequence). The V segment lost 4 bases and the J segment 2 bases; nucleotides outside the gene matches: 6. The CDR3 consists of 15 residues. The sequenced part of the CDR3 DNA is TGTGCCAGCAGCTCCAGACAGGGGGTGGCCTACGAG. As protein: CASSSRQGVAYE. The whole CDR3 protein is CASSSRQGVAYEQYF.

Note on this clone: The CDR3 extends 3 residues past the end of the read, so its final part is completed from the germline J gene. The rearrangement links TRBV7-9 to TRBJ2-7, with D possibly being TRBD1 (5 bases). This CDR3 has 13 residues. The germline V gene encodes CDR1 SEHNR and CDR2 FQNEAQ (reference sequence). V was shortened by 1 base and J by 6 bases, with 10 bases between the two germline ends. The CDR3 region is CASSLEGAAEQYF. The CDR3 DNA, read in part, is TGTGCCAGCAGCTTAGAAGGGGCCGCCGAG.

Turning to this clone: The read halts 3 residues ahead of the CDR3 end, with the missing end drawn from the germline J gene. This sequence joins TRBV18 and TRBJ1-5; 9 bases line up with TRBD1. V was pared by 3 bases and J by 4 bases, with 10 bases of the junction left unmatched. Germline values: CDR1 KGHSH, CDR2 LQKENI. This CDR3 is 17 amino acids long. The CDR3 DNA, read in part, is TGTGCCAGCTCACCGGCCCAGGGACAGGGACCTAATCAGCCC. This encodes CASSPAQGQGPNQP. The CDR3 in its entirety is CASSPAQGQGPNQPQHF.